These T cell receptor beta chains were read from a single sample in a study of Graves' ophthalmopathy and Graves' hyperthyroidism. TCRdb reprocessed the multiplex PCR reads with MiXCR, giving one entry per CDR3 protein. Found here are around 600,000 distinct CDR3 sequences, roughly 39% of them singletons; the top ten hold roughly 3%. The specimen sequenced was peripheral blood. These TCRs come from an adult man with Graves' ophthalmopathy. CDR3s include the opening cysteine and the closing phenylalanine or tryptophan. D genes are given only for firm matches. A clone size is listed for some rows: how often the clone was seen (once, few, many), or a class if it is expanded.

cdr3_length d_call j_call v_call clone_size cdr3_nt cdr3_aa
15 TRBD1 TRBJ2-5 TRBV3-1 many TGTGCCAGCAGCCAAGATGCGACAGGGGTAGAGACCCAGTACTTC CASSQDATGVETQYF
15 NA TRBJ1-4 TRBV5-1 NA TGCGCCAGCAGCTCCGGAGTCGGCTCTAATGAAAAACTGTTTTTT CASSSGVGSNEKLFF
15 TRBD1 TRBJ2-5 TRBV15 once TGTGCCACAACCCAGGACGGGACAGGGGAAGAGACCCAGTACTTC CATTQDGTGEETQYF
13 NA TRBJ1-2 TRBV6-5 many TGTGCCAGCCACCAAGCAACAGGGCCCGGCTACACCTTC CASHQATGPGYTF
19 TRBD1 TRBJ2-6 TRBV15 NA TGTGCCACCAGCAGAGGATCGACAGGGGCTGGTTCTGGGGCCAACGTCCTGACTTTC CATSRGSTGAGSGANVLTF
17 NA TRBJ1-1 TRBV29-1 NA TGTGCCTGGAGTGTACCCCTGCCTTGGACGACGAACACTGAAGCTTTCTTT CAWSVPLPWTTNTEAFF
13 TRBD2 TRBJ2-1 TRBV5-1 NA TGCGCCAGCAGCGGGGGGGAATACAATGAGCAGTTCTTC CASSGGEYNEQFF
13 TRBD2 TRBJ2-3 TRBV24-1 few TGTGCCACCGGGACTAGCGGTTTAGATACGCAGTATTTT CATGTSGLDTQYF
12 TRBD1 TRBJ2-7 TRBV5-8 many TGTGCCTACAGGGACAGGGGAGTCGAGCAGTACTTC CAYRDRGVEQYF
13 NA TRBJ2-7 TRBV5-6 few TGTGCCAGCAGCTTGTGGACGTTTGACGAGCAGTACTTC CASSLWTFDEQYF
14 TRBD1 TRBJ1-1 TRBV12-3/TRBV12-4 NA TGTGCCAGCAGATCCGGGACAGGGGAGGCTGAAGCTTTCTTT CASRSGTGEAEAFF
13 NA TRBJ1-1 TRBV29-1 NA TGCAGCAGTTTTGCGCTCGGGAACACTGAAGCTTTCTTT CSSFALGNTEAFF
12 NA TRBJ2-7 TRBV10-3 many TGTGCCATCAAGGGGGGGGACTACGAGCAGTACTTC CAIKGGDYEQYF
17 TRBD2 TRBJ2-5 TRBV11-1 once TGTGCCAGCAGCTCCGGGGGGTCCGGCTGGGAGACAGAGACCCAGTACTTC CASSSGGSGWETETQYF
12 NA TRBJ1-2 TRBV29-1 many TGCAGCGTGGGACCGGGGAGAAATGGCTACACCTTC CSVGPGRNGYTF
15 NA TRBJ2-2 TRBV7-9 many TGTGCCAGCAGCCTCTGGACCTCCCACACCGGGGAGCTGTTTTTT CASSLWTSHTGELFF
15 TRBD1 TRBJ1-4 TRBV7-9 NA TGTGCCAGCAGCCTAAAGATCGGGGACAGTGAAAAACTGTTTTTT CASSLKIGDSEKLFF
13 NA TRBJ1-2 TRBV7-2 NA TGTGCCAGCAGCGTAGCGGTAGGAAATGGCTACACCTTC CASSVAVGNGYTF
14 NA TRBJ2-7 TRBV19 many TGTGCCAGTAGTATAGATCTATTCAGTTACGAGCAGTACTTC CASSIDLFSYEQYF
15 NA TRBJ2-2 TRBV6-6 few TGTGCCAGCAGTCCCCCACCTGACCTAGCCGGGGAGCTGTTTTTT CASSPPPDLAGELFF
16 NA TRBJ2-5 TRBV14 few TGTGCCAGCTCACCACCCCGGTCTGGTAGTGGGGAGACCCAGTACTTC CASSPPRSGSGETQYF
15 NA TRBJ2-2 TRBV7-2 many TGTGCCAGCAGCTTAGCGGGGGGGCCGGTCGGGGAGCTGTTTTTT CASSLAGGPVGELFF
17 NA TRBJ1-5 TRBV10-3 NA TGTGCCACTACCGGGACTAGGGCTACGGATGGCAATCAGCCCCAGCATTTT CATTGTRATDGNQPQHF
15 NA TRBJ1-1 TRBV11-2 few TGTGCCAGCAGCTTAGTTGGTAGGGACACCACTGAAGCTTTCTTT CASSLVGRDTTEAFF
13 NA TRBJ1-2 TRBV29-1 many TGCAGCGCACAGGACGGGGAAGGCTATGGCTACACCTTC CSAQDGEGYGYTF